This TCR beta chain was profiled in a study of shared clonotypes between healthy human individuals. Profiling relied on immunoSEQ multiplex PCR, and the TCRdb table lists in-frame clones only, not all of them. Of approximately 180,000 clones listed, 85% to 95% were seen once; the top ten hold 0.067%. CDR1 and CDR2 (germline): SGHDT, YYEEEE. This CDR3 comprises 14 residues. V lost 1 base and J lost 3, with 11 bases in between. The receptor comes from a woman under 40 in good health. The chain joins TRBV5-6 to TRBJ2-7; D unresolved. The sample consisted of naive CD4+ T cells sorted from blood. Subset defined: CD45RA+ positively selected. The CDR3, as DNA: TGTGCCAGCAGCTTGAAACCACCGAACTACGAGCAGTACTTC. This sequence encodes CASSLKPPNYEQYF.